This T cell receptor (beta chain) originates from a study of early T cells in non-severe SARS-CoV-2 infection. About the study: Sequenced material consisted of bulk RNA (from unsorted whole blood), and chains were unpaired.

Trimming cost V 4 bases and J 6 bases, with 9 bases left between them. The CDR3 consists of 12 residues. Per germline, CDR1 KGHSH and CDR2 LQKENI. The sample holds many counts of this clonotype. The protocol attached unique molecular identifiers to individual cDNA molecules. TCRdb called the 5' RACE reads again in MiXCR, with one record for every CDR3 protein. This table holds under 70,000 distinct CDR3 sequences, approximately 6% found once. This clonotype was obtained from an adult who was a healthcare worker with PCR-confirmed SARS-CoV-2 infection or an uninfected control (not recorded which). The sample was whole blood, taken at baseline. The chain is built from TRBV18 and TRBJ1-2; weak D call: TRBD1 (6 bases). The DNA for the CDR3 is TGTGCCAGCTCACAACAGGGAGATGGCTACACCTTC. Amino acid sequence: CASSQQGDGYTF.